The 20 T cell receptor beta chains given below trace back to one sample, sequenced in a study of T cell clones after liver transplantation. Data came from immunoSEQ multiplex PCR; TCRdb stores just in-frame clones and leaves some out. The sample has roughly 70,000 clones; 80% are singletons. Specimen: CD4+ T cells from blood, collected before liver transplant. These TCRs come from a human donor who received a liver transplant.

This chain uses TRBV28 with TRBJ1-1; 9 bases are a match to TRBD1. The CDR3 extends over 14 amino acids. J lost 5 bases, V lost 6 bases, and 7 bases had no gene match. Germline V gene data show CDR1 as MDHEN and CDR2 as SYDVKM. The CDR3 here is CASRGQGVATEAFF. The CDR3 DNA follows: TGTGCCAGCAGGGGACAGGGTGTGGCAACTGAAGCTTTCTTT.

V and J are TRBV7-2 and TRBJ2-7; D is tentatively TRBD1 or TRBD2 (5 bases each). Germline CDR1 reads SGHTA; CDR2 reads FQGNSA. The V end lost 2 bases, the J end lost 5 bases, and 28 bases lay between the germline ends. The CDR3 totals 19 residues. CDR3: CASSLRGVDRWANPHEQYF. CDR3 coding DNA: TGTGCCAGCAGCTTACGGGGCGTTGACCGGTGGGCTAACCCCCACGAGCAGTACTTC.

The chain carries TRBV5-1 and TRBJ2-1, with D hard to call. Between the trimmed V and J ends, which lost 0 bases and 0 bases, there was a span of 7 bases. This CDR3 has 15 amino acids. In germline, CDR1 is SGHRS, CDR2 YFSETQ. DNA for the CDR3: TGCGCCAGCAGCTTGGAGGGTGTCTCCTACAATGAGCAGTTCTTC. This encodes CASSLEGVSYNEQFF.

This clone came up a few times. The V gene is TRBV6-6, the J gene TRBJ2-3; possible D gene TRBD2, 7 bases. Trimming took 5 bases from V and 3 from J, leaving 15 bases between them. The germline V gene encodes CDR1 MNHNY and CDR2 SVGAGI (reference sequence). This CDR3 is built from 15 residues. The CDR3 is CASSTGGSGTDTQYF. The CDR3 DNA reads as TGTGCCAGCAGTACGGGGGGCTCCGGGACAGATACGCAGTATTTT.

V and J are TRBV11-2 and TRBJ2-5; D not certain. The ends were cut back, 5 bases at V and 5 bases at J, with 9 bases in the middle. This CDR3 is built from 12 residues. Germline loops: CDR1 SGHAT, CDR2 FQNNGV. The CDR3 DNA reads TGTGCCAGCAGCATTAAAGGGGAGACCCAGTACTTC. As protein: CASSIKGETQYF.

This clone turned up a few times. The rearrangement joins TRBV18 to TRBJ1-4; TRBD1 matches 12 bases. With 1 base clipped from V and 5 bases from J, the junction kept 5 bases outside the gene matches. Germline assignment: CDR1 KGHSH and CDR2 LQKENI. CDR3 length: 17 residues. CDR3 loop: CASSPLRDRGPNEKLFF. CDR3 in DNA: TGTGCCAGCTCACCACTACGGGACAGGGGGCCCAATGAAAAACTGTTTTTT. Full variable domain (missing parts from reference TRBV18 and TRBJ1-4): NAGVMQNPRHLVRRRGQEARLRCSPMKGHSHVYWYRQLPEEGLKFMVYLQKENIIDESGMPKERFSAEFPKEGPSILRIQQVVRGDSAAYFCASSPLRDRGPNEKLFFGSGTQLSVL.

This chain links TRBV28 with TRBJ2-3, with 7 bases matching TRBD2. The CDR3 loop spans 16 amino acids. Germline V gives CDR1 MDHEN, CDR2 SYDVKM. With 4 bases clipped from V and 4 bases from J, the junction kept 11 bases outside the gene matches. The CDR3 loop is CASSSRGGRVADTQYF. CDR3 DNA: TGTGCCAGCAGTTCGCGTGGCGGGAGAGTGGCAGATACGCAGTATTTT. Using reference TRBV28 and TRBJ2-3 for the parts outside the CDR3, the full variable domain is DVKVTQSSRYLVKRTGEKVFLECVQDMDHENMFWYRQDPGLGLRLIYFSYDVKMKEKGDIPEGYSVSREKKERFSLILESASTNQTSMYLCASSSRGGRVADTQYFGPGTRLTVL.

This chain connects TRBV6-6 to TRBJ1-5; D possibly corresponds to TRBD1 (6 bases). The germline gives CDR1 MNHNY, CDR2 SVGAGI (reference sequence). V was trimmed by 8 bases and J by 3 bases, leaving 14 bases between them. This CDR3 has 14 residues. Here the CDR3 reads CASGRQGHNQPQHF. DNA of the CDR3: TGTGCCAGCGGGCGGCAGGGGCACAATCAGCCCCAGCATTTT.

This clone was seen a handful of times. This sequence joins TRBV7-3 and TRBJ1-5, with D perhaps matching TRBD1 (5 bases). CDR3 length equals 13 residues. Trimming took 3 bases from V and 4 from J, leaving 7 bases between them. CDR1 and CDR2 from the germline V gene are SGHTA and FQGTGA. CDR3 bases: TGTGCCAGCAGCTTGACAGCGAATCAGCCCCAGCATTTT. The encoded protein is CASSLTANQPQHF. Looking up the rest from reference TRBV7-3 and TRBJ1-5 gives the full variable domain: GAGVSQTPSNKVTEKGKYVELRCDPISGHTALYWYRQSLGQGPEFLIYFQGTGAADDSGLPNDRFFAVRPEGSVSTLKIQRTERGDSAVYLCASSLTANQPQHFGDGTRLSIL.

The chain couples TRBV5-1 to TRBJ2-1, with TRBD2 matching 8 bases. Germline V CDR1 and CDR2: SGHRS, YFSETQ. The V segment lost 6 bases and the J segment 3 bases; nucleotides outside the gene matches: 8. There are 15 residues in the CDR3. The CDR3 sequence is CASTNVAGLYNEQFF. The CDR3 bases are TGCGCCAGCACCAACGTAGCGGGACTCTACAATGAGCAGTTCTTC.

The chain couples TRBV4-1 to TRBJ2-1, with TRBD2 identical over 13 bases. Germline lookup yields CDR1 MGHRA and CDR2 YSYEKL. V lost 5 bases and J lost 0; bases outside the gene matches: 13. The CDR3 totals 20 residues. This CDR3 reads CASSSPGLAGITFSYNEQFF. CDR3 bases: TGCGCCAGCAGCTCTCCGGGACTAGCGGGGATAACTTTCTCCTACAATGAGCAGTTCTTC.

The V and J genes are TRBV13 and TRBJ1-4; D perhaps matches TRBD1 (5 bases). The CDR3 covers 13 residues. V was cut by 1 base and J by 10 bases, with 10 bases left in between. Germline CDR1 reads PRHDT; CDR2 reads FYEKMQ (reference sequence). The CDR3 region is CASSLEGRGKLFF. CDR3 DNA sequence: TGTGCCAGCAGCTTAGAGGGGAGAGGAAAACTGTTTTTT.

This CDR3 is CAWSPQVRGARHEQYF. CDR3 DNA sequence: TGTGCCTGGAGTCCCCAGGTCCGCGGGGCTCGCCACGAGCAGTACTTC. The chain uses TRBV30 and TRBJ2-7; TRBD2 might be the D (6 bases). Germline CDR1 is GTSNPN and CDR2 is SVGIG (reference sequence). The CDR3 loop spans 16 amino acids. V was pared by 2 bases and J by 5 bases, with 22 bases between.

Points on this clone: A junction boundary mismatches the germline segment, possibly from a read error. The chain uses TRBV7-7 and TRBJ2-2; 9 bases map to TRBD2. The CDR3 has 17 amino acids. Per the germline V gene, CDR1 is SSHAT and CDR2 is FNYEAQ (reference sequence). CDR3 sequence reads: CASSLGGGRANTGELFF. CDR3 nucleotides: TGTGCTAGCAGCTTAGGTGGCGGGAGGGCGAACACCGGGGAGCTGTTTTTT.

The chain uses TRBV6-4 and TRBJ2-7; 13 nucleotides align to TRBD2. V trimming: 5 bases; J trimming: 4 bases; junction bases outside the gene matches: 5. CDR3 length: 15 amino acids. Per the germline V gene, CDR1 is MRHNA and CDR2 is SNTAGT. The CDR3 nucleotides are TGTGCCAGCAGTAAGGGACTAGCGGGAATTTACGAGCAGTACTTC. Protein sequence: CASSKGLAGIYEQYF.

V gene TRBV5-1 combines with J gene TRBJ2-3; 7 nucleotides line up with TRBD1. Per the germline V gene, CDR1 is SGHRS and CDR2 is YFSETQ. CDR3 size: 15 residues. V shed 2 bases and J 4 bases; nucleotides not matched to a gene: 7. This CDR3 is CASSFDRVRSDTQYF. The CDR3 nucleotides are TGCGCCAGCAGCTTCGACAGGGTTAGGTCAGATACGCAGTATTTT.

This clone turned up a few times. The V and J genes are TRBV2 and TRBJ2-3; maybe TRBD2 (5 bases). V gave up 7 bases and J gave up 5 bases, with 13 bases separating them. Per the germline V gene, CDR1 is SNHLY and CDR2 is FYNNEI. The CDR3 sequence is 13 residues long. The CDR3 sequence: CASTAAEVDTQYF. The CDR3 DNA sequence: TGTGCCAGCACCGCGGCGGAGGTAGATACGCAGTATTTT.

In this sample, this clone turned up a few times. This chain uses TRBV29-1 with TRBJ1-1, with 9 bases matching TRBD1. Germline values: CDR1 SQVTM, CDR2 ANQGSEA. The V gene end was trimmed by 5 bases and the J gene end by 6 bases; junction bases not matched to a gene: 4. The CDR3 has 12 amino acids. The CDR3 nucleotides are TGCAGCGTTCCGGGACAGGGCCCTGAAGCTTTCTTT. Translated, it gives CSVPGQGPEAFF.

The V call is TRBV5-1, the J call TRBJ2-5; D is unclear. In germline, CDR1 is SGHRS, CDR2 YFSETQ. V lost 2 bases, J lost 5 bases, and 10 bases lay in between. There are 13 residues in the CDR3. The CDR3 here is CASSFTGGETQYF. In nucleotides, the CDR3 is TGCGCCAGCAGCTTTACGGGCGGTGAGACCCAGTACTTC. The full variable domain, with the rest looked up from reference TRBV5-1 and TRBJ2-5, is KAGVTQTPRYLIKTRGQQVTLSCSPISGHRSVSWYQQTPGQGLQFLFEYFSETQRNKGNFPGRFSGRQFSNSRSEMNVSTLELGDSALYLCASSFTGGETQYFGPGTRLLVL.

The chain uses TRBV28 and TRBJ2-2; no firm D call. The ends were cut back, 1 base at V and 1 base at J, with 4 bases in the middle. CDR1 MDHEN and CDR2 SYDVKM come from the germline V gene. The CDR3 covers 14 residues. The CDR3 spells CASSLSENTGELFF. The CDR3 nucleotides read TGTGCCAGCAGTTTATCTGAGAACACCGGGGAGCTGTTTTTT. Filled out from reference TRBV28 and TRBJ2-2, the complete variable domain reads DVKVTQSSRYLVKRTGEKVFLECVQDMDHENMFWYRQDPGLGLRLIYFSYDVKMKEKGDIPEGYSVSREKKERFSLILESASTNQTSMYLCASSLSENTGELFFGEGSRLTVL.